These T cell receptor beta chains were read from a single sample in a study of beta chain features in type 1 diabetes. Measured with immunoSEQ multiplex PCR; TCRdb has only the in-frame clones, and not every one. The table includes a few hundred thousand clones, approximately 16% detected once. Sequencing input: naive CD4+ T cells from blood. The source is a woman in her late teens or twenties in good health. Each CDR3 is given with its conserved first and last residue. The order of the fields is CDR3 protein, CDR3 DNA, clone size, D gene, J gene, V gene. The D gene is left open where the match is weak. Clone size appears in some rows only: once, few, many, or a class for an expanded clone.

cdr3_aa: CASSSGQENQPQHF; cdr3_nt: TGCGCCAGCAGCTCGGGACAGGAGAATCAGCCCCAGCATTTT; clone_size: few; d_call: TRBD1; j_call: TRBJ1-5; v_call: TRBV5-1
cdr3_aa: CASTLPPGYGYTF; cdr3_nt: TGTGCCAGTACCCTCCCTCCGGGCTATGGCTACACCTTC; clone_size: NA; d_call: NA; j_call: TRBJ1-2; v_call: TRBV19
cdr3_aa: CASIEGGRVGELFF; cdr3_nt: TGTGCCAGCATCGAAGGCGGGAGGGTCGGGGAGCTGTTTTTT; clone_size: few; d_call: TRBD2; j_call: TRBJ2-2; v_call: TRBV28
cdr3_aa: CASSLGAPKNIQYF; cdr3_nt: TGCGCCAGCAGTTTGGGGGCGCCCAAAAACATTCAGTACTTC; clone_size: NA; d_call: NA; j_call: TRBJ2-4; v_call: TRBV5-1
cdr3_aa: CASRGWETQYF; cdr3_nt: TGTGCCAGTCGGGGTTGGGAGACCCAGTACTTC; clone_size: few; d_call: NA; j_call: TRBJ2-5; v_call: TRBV19
cdr3_aa: CASSRGTSNQPQHF; cdr3_nt: TGTGCCAGCTCACGGGGCACCTCCAATCAGCCCCAGCATTTT; clone_size: NA; d_call: NA; j_call: TRBJ1-5; v_call: TRBV18
cdr3_aa: CASALQGLAGVRRNEQFF; cdr3_nt: TGTGCCAGCGCACTCCAGGGACTAGCGGGAGTTAGGAGGAATGAGCAGTTCTTC; clone_size: few; d_call: TRBD2; j_call: TRBJ2-1; v_call: TRBV5-4
cdr3_aa: CAWSVPSGQGYEQYF; cdr3_nt: TGTGCCTGGAGTGTACCCTCGGGACAGGGCTACGAGCAGTACTTC; clone_size: NA; d_call: TRBD1; j_call: TRBJ2-7; v_call: TRBV30
cdr3_aa: CASSSGWNQPQHF; cdr3_nt: TGTGCCAGCAGTTCCGGGTGGAATCAGCCCCAGCATTTT; clone_size: NA; d_call: NA; j_call: TRBJ1-5; v_call: TRBV28
cdr3_aa: CASSGRTGGIADTQYF; cdr3_nt: TGTGCCAGCAGCGGAAGGACAGGGGGTATCGCAGATACGCAGTATTTT; clone_size: few; d_call: TRBD1; j_call: TRBJ2-3; v_call: TRBV7-9
cdr3_aa: CAWSVVQYEQYF; cdr3_nt: TGTGCCTGGAGTGTTGTCCAGTACGAGCAGTACTTC; clone_size: NA; d_call: NA; j_call: TRBJ2-7; v_call: TRBV30
cdr3_aa: CASSSLAGGSYEQYF; cdr3_nt: TGTGCCAGTAGTAGCCTAGCGGGAGGCTCCTACGAGCAGTACTTC; clone_size: NA; d_call: TRBD2; j_call: TRBJ2-7; v_call: TRBV19
cdr3_aa: CASSIGQGINYGYTF; cdr3_nt: TGTGCCAGTAGTATCGGACAGGGGATTAACTATGGCTACACCTTC; clone_size: NA; d_call: TRBD1; j_call: TRBJ1-2; v_call: TRBV19
cdr3_aa: CAWTSGSYEQYF; cdr3_nt: TGTGCCTGGACTAGCGGAAGCTACGAGCAGTACTTC; clone_size: few; d_call: TRBD2; j_call: TRBJ2-7; v_call: TRBV30
cdr3_aa: CASSLALAGAVYEQYF; cdr3_nt: TGTGCCAGCAGCTTAGCGCTAGCGGGAGCGGTTTACGAGCAGTACTTC; clone_size: few; d_call: TRBD2; j_call: TRBJ2-7; v_call: TRBV7-2
cdr3_aa: CASSSRRSSNQPQHF; cdr3_nt: TGTGCCAGCAGCTCCCGGCGGAGTAGCAATCAGCCCCAGCATTTT; clone_size: NA; d_call: NA; j_call: TRBJ1-5; v_call: TRBV28
cdr3_aa: CAWGLAREQFF; cdr3_nt: TGTGCCTGGGGACTAGCGAGGGAGCAGTTCTTC; clone_size: NA; d_call: TRBD2; j_call: TRBJ2-1; v_call: TRBV30
cdr3_aa: CASSLRTSGRRDEQFF; cdr3_nt: TGTGCCAGCAGCCTACGGACTAGCGGGCGGAGGGATGAGCAGTTCTTC; clone_size: NA; d_call: NA; j_call: TRBJ2-1; v_call: TRBV21-1
cdr3_aa: CASSQARVRGLNTEAFF; cdr3_nt: TGTGCCAGCAGCCAAGCGAGAGTCAGGGGGCTGAACACTGAAGCTTTCTTT; clone_size: few; d_call: TRBD1; j_call: TRBJ1-1; v_call: TRBV4-2
cdr3_aa: CASSLPGQAYGYTF; cdr3_nt: TGTGCCAGCAGTTTACCCGGACAGGCCTATGGCTACACCTTC; clone_size: NA; d_call: TRBD1; j_call: TRBJ1-2; v_call: TRBV28
cdr3_aa: CAISESLGRLADTQYF; cdr3_nt: TGTGCCATCAGTGAATCACTGGGGAGGCTAGCAGATACGCAGTATTTT; clone_size: NA; d_call: NA; j_call: TRBJ2-3; v_call: TRBV10-3
cdr3_aa: CASSSSKTGNGYEQYF; cdr3_nt: TGTGCCAGCAGCTCCAGTAAGACAGGGAATGGCTACGAGCAGTACTTC; clone_size: NA; d_call: TRBD1; j_call: TRBJ2-7; v_call: TRBV7-2
cdr3_aa: CASSFPPGSYEQYF; cdr3_nt: TGTGCCAGCAGCTTTCCGCCCGGCTCCTACGAGCAGTACTTC; clone_size: NA; d_call: NA; j_call: TRBJ2-7; v_call: TRBV5-6
cdr3_aa: CSVLTGQGYTF; cdr3_nt: TGCAGTGTCCTGACAGGGCAGGGCTACACCTTC; clone_size: NA; d_call: TRBD1; j_call: TRBJ1-2; v_call: TRBV20-1
cdr3_aa: CASSLGGRLYNEQFF; cdr3_nt: TGTGCCAGCAGCTTGGGAGGGAGGCTCTACAATGAGCAGTTCTTC; clone_size: few; d_call: TRBD2; j_call: TRBJ2-1; v_call: TRBV11-2
cdr3_aa: CASSSNTRFQETQYF; cdr3_nt: TGTGCCAGCAGCTCCAACACCCGTTTCCAAGAGACCCAGTACTTC; clone_size: few; d_call: NA; j_call: TRBJ2-5; v_call: TRBV9
cdr3_aa: CASSDKRQPQNIQYF; cdr3_nt: TGTGCCAGCAGCGACAAGCGACAGCCTCAAAACATTCAGTACTTC; clone_size: few; d_call: NA; j_call: TRBJ2-4; v_call: TRBV5-4
cdr3_aa: CASSPPYGGNTEAFF; cdr3_nt: TGTGCCAGCTCACCACCGTACGGGGGGAACACTGAAGCTTTCTTT; clone_size: few; d_call: NA; j_call: TRBJ1-1; v_call: TRBV18
cdr3_aa: CASSLSRTLNEQFF; cdr3_nt: TGTGCCAGCAGCTTGTCCAGGACTCTCAATGAGCAGTTCTTC; clone_size: NA; d_call: NA; j_call: TRBJ2-1; v_call: TRBV5-6
cdr3_aa: CASSYWRGSETQYF; cdr3_nt: TGTGCCAGCAGTTACTGGAGAGGGTCGGAGACCCAGTACTTC; clone_size: NA; d_call: NA; j_call: TRBJ2-5; v_call: TRBV6-5
cdr3_aa: CASGREGFYEQYF; cdr3_nt: TGTGCCAGCGGGCGGGAGGGTTTCTACGAGCAGTACTTC; clone_size: NA; d_call: TRBD2; j_call: TRBJ2-7; v_call: TRBV6-5
cdr3_aa: CASSSGYEAGVETQYF; cdr3_nt: TGTGCCAGCAGCTCTGGTTATGAGGCAGGGGTGGAGACCCAGTACTTC; clone_size: few; d_call: NA; j_call: TRBJ2-5; v_call: TRBV5-6
cdr3_aa: CAWTFNYGYTF; cdr3_nt: TGTGCCTGGACTTTTAACTATGGCTACACCTTC; clone_size: NA; d_call: NA; j_call: TRBJ1-2; v_call: TRBV30
cdr3_aa: CASSPTGTSHEQFF; cdr3_nt: TGTGCCAGCTCACCAACGGGGACATCCCATGAGCAGTTCTTC; clone_size: NA; d_call: NA; j_call: TRBJ2-1; v_call: TRBV18
cdr3_aa: CASSQDWGGFYNEQFF; cdr3_nt: TGCGCCAGCAGCCAAGATTGGGGAGGTTTCTACAATGAGCAGTTCTTC; clone_size: NA; d_call: NA; j_call: TRBJ2-1; v_call: TRBV4-3
cdr3_aa: CDPRPDFSSYEQYF; cdr3_nt: TGCGACCCAAGACCCGACTTCAGCTCCTACGAGCAGTACTTC; clone_size: NA; d_call: NA; j_call: TRBJ2-7; v_call: TRBV23-1
cdr3_aa: CASSYSIAGSGNTIYF; cdr3_nt: TGTGCCAGCAGTTACTCGATTGCAGGCTCTGGAAACACCATATATTTT; clone_size: NA; d_call: NA; j_call: TRBJ1-3; v_call: TRBV6-5
cdr3_aa: CSVLRGASSYEQYF; cdr3_nt: TGCAGCGTTCTCAGGGGCGCGAGCTCCTACGAGCAGTACTTC; clone_size: NA; d_call: NA; j_call: TRBJ2-7; v_call: TRBV29-1
cdr3_aa: CASTGSGLSEQFF; cdr3_nt: TGTGCCAGTACCGGCAGCGGCCTTTCTGAGCAGTTCTTC; clone_size: few; d_call: NA; j_call: TRBJ2-1; v_call: TRBV19
cdr3_aa: CASSLGGRAFETQYF; cdr3_nt: TGCGCCAGCAGCTTGGGCGGGAGGGCCTTTGAGACCCAGTACTTC; clone_size: few; d_call: TRBD2; j_call: TRBJ2-5; v_call: TRBV5-1
cdr3_aa: CSVGTRSYNEQFF; cdr3_nt: TGCAGCGTTGGGACTAGGAGCTACAATGAGCAGTTCTTC; clone_size: NA; d_call: TRBD2; j_call: TRBJ2-1; v_call: TRBV29-1